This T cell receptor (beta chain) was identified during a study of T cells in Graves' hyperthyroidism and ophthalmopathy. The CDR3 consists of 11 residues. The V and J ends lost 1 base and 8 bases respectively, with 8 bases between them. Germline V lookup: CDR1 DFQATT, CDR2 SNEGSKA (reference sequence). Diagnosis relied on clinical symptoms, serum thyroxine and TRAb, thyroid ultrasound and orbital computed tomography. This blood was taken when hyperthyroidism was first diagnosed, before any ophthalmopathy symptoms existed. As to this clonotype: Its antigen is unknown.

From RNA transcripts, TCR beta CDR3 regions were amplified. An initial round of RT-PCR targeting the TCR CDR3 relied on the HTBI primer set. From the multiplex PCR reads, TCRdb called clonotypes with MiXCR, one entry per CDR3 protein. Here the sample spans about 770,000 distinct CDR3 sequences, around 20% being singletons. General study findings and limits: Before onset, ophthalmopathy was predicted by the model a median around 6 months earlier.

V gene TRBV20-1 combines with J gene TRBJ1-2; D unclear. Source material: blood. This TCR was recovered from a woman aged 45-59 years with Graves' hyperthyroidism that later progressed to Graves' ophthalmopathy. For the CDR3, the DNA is TGCAGTGCTAGAGGGGGAGGCGGCTACACCTTC. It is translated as CSARGGGGYTF.